A single sample gave rise to the 17 T cell receptor beta chains below, sequenced in a study of Graves' ophthalmopathy and Graves' hyperthyroidism. From RNA, the CDR3 regions of TCR beta chains were amplified and sequenced. First-round RT-PCR relied on HTBI primers, and a second-round multiplex PCR came next. One entry per CDR3 protein results from TCRdb running MiXCR on the multiplex PCR reads. The repertoire has about 640,000 distinct CDR3 sequences, over 40% of them found once; the top ten carry 2.5% to 3.5%. Material: peripheral blood. The receptors come from an adult man with Graves' ophthalmopathy.

The DNA of the CDR3 is TGTGCCAGCAGTGAAGCCCCAGGTTACAATGAGCAGTTCTTC. Translation gives CASSEAPGYNEQFF. The chain recombines TRBV2 with TRBJ2-1; no firm D call. CDR3 size: 14 residues. Germline V gene sequence: CDR1 SNHLY, CDR2 FYNNEI. V shed 0 bases and J shed 4 bases, with 7 bases lying between them.

This clonotype was seen only a few times. The rearrangement joins TRBV19 to TRBJ1-6; D call uncertain. The germline V gene has CDR1 LNHDA and CDR2 SQIVND (reference sequence). The CDR3 runs 14 residues. V was trimmed by 3 bases and J by 5 bases, leaving 8 bases between them. This chain's CDR3 is CASSMTGNNSPLHF. CDR3 sequence (DNA): TGTGCCAGTAGTATGACGGGAAATAATTCACCCCTCCACTTT.

This clonotype was detected ten times or more. The V and J genes are TRBV19 and TRBJ1-2; 7 nucleotides match TRBD1. Looked up from germline, CDR1 is LNHDA and CDR2 is SQIVND (reference sequence). The CDR3 runs to 14 residues. Germline trimming cut 4 bases from V and 6 bases from J; bases unmatched to any gene: 8. This CDR3 reads CASSKGQSTDGYTF. The CDR3, as DNA: TGTGCCAGTAGTAAGGGACAGAGTACGGATGGCTACACCTTC.

This rearrangement joins TRBV15 to TRBJ1-5; no clear D gene. Germline V lookup: CDR1 LNHNV, CDR2 YYDKDF (reference sequence). Trimming shortened V by 0 bases and J by 14 bases, and 14 bases separated the two germline ends. This CDR3 comprises 13 residues. The CDR3 DNA sequence: TGTGCCACCAGCAGAGAGCGGATCAACAATGAGCATTTT. Amino acids: CATSRERINNEHF.

This clonotype showed up just once. The chain links TRBV20-1 to TRBJ1-2; tentatively, D is TRBD1 (6 bases). This CDR3 spans 17 amino acids. CDR1 and CDR2 (germline): DFQATT, SNEGSKA (reference sequence). V lost 0 bases, J lost 3 bases, and 20 bases lay in between. This chain's CDR3 is CSARDRPTGGRDYGYTF. CDR3 nucleotides: TGCAGTGCTAGAGATCGGCCGACGGGGGGGCGCGACTATGGCTACACCTTC.

This clonotype was counted ten times or more. The chain combines TRBV20-1 with TRBJ1-3; tentative D call: TRBD1 (5 bases). The CDR3 extends over 15 amino acids. V was cut by 1 base and J by 0 bases, with 10 bases left in between. Germline V CDR1 and CDR2: DFQATT, SNEGSKA (reference sequence). CDR3 region: CSARGGRFSGNTIYF. The DNA for the CDR3 is TGCAGTGCTAGAGGGGGACGGTTCTCTGGAAACACCATATATTTT.

As concerns this clonotype: A single base separates this from a much larger clone, so it may be a read error. The chain couples TRBV19 to TRBJ2-6; D might be TRBD2 (7 bases). The CDR3 loop spans 14 amino acids. CDR1 is LNHDA, CDR2 SQIVND, per germline (reference sequence). CDR3 loop: CASSLSRGAIVLTF. The CDR3 DNA follows: TGTGCCAGTAGTTTAAGCCGGGGGGCCATCGTCCTGACTTTC.

V and J are TRBV2 and TRBJ1-4; 10 bases agree with TRBD1. V was pared by 6 bases and J by 11 bases, with 6 bases of the junction left unmatched. Germline assignment: CDR1 SNHLY and CDR2 FYNNEI. The CDR3 has 13 residues. The DNA of the CDR3 is TGTGCCAGCAGGGAGGGACAGGGGCGCAAACTGTTTTTT. It specifies CASREGQGRKLFF.

The gene calls are TRBV7-9 and TRBJ2-3; possible D gene TRBD2, 6 bases. Germline CDR1 reads SEHNR; CDR2 reads FQNEAQ (reference sequence). The V end was cut by 1 base, the J end by 2 bases, with 10 bases between. The CDR3 loop spans 15 amino acids. CDR3 DNA sequence: TGTGCCAGCAGCTTAGTCCGGGGGTCCACAGATACGCAGTATTTT. This codes for CASSLVRGSTDTQYF.

The sample holds many counts of this clonotype. The gene calls are TRBV2 and TRBJ2-7, with D possibly TRBD2 on 5 matching bases. V lost 4 bases, J lost 8 bases, and 9 bases lay in between. The CDR3 is 11 amino acids. In germline, CDR1 is SNHLY, CDR2 FYNNEI. The CDR3 loop reads CASSGGNQQYF. CDR3 DNA sequence: TGTGCCAGCAGTGGAGGGAACCAGCAGTACTTC.

V and J are TRBV7-3 and TRBJ2-2; D is unclear. V lost 5 bases to trimming and J lost 7 bases, with 5 bases between them. The germline V gene encodes CDR1 SGHTA and CDR2 FQGTGA. The CDR3 runs to 11 residues. The CDR3 DNA sequence: TGTGCCAGCAGCCACGTCGGGGAGCTGTTTTTT. It specifies CASSHVGELFF.

This chain connects TRBV7-1 to TRBJ2-7, with a weak D call TRBD2 (6 bases). TRBV7-1 is designated an ORF whose function remains uncertain. The CDR3 length is 13 residues. V lost 7 bases, J lost 1 base, and 11 bases lay in between. CDR3 region: CASTSGESYEQYF. CDR3 DNA: TGTGCCAGCACCTCGGGGGAATCCTACGAGCAGTACTTC.

J is TRBJ2-7 and V is TRBV20-1, with 9 bases aligning to TRBD2. The germline CDR1 and CDR2 sequences are DFQATT and SNEGSKA (reference sequence). This CDR3 contains 16 residues. V dropped 3 bases and J dropped 4; count of bases not matched to a gene: 13. The CDR3 DNA sequence: TGCAGTGCTAGGGTGGTAGCGGGGGCCTCCGGGTACGAGCAGTACTTC. It translates to CSARVVAGASGYEQYF.

This chain joins TRBV29-1 and TRBJ1-4, with D maybe TRBD1 (6 bases). This CDR3 has 14 residues. Trimming left V 8 bases short and J 8 bases short, with 21 bases between. Germline V gives CDR1 SQVTM, CDR2 ANQGSEA. This CDR3 reads CSSEYRGQEEKLFF. DNA for the CDR3: TGCAGCAGTGAATACCGGGGGCAAGAAGAAAAACTGTTTTTT.

On this clonotype itself: At one end, the junction sequence differs from germline, possibly due to a read error. The chain has TRBV6-2 or TRBV6-3 and TRBJ2-7, with D perhaps TRBD1 or TRBD2 (6 bases each). Per germline, CDR1 MNHEY and CDR2 SVGEGT. The CDR3 runs to 14 residues. In nucleotides, the CDR3 is TGTGCCATCAGTTACGAGGGGGGACTCTACGAGCAGTACTTC. Its protein product is CAISYEGGLYEQYF.

This clonotype was detected once. The junction and the germline gene differ at one end; a read error may be behind it. The chain is built from TRBV6-4 and TRBJ1-1; no reliable D call. The CDR3 is 13 residues long. Germline CDR1 and CDR2: MRHNA and SNTAGT. The CDR3 sequence is CASSEFENTKAFF. The CDR3 nucleotides read TGTGCCAGCAGTGAGTTCGAGAACACTAAAGCTTTCTTT.

This clonotype was counted ten times or more. This rearrangement joins TRBV6-5 to TRBJ1-4, with a possible D match to TRBD1 (6 bases). Germline V lookup: CDR1 MNHEY, CDR2 SVGAGI. V dropped 6 bases and J dropped 8 bases, with 16 bases sitting between them. This CDR3 region has 14 residues. CDR3 residues: CASRRSRGVEKLFF. DNA of the CDR3: TGTGCCAGCAGACGGAGCAGGGGAGTCGAAAAACTGTTTTTT.